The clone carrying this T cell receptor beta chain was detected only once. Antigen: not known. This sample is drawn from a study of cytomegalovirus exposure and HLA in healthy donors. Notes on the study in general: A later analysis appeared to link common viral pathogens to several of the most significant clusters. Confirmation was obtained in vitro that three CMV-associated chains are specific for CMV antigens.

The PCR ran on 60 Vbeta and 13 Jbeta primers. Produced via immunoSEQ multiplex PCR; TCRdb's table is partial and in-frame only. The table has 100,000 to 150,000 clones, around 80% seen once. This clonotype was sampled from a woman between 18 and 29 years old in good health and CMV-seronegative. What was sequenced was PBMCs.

The CDR3 region has the DNA TGCGCCAGCAGCCAGGACAGGGGAGGCGAGCAGTACTTC. Protein sequence: CASSQDRGGEQYF. V and J are TRBV5-1 and TRBJ2-7, with 9 bases lining up with TRBD1. This CDR3 contains 13 residues. J gave up 6 bases and V 4 bases, and 5 bases lay outside the gene matches. Germline CDR1 is SGHRS and CDR2 is YFSETQ. The full variable domain, its missing parts supplied by reference TRBV5-1 and TRBJ2-7, is KAGVTQTPRYLIKTRGQQVTLSCSPISGHRSVSWYQQTPGQGLQFLFEYFSETQRNKGNFPGRFSGRQFSNSRSEMNVSTLELGDSALYLCASSQDRGGEQYFGPGTRLTVT.